These 10 T cell receptor beta chains share one sample of origin, sequenced in a study of blood T cell repertoires in COVID-19. Some clones are missing from TCRdb's copy, which holds only in-frame ones; the method was immunoSEQ multiplex PCR. The sample yields 150,000 to 200,000 clones, roughly 87% seen once. Sequencing used peripheral blood. These receptor sequences come from a man aged 18 to 29 who had recovered from COVID-19.

This clone appeared a few times. This chain links TRBV18 with TRBJ2-6, with 8 nucleotides matching TRBD1. Germline assignment: CDR1 KGHSH and CDR2 LQKENI. The CDR3 totals 18 residues. V shed 3 bases and J 0 bases; nucleotides not matched to a gene: 7. The CDR3 is CASSPSGTGLSGANVLTF. The CDR3 nucleotides read TGTGCCAGCTCACCGTCCGGGACAGGCCTCTCTGGGGCCAACGTCCTGACTTTC.

The rearrangement joins TRBV9 to TRBJ2-1, with 8 positions matching TRBD2. CDR1 is SGDLS and CDR2 is YYNGEE in the germline V gene. The trim removed 0 bases at V and 2 bases at J, leaving 4 bases unmatched. CDR3 length: 16 amino acids. The CDR3 coding sequence is TGTGCCAGCAGCGTAGACGGGAGGGGAACCTACAATGAGCAGTTCTTC. Translated, it gives CASSVDGRGTYNEQFF.

The chain uses TRBV7-2 and TRBJ2-3, with D perhaps matching TRBD1 (5 bases). CDR3 length: 14 amino acids. Trimming stripped 9 bases from V and 0 bases from J, with 13 bases between. CDR1 and CDR2 from the germline V gene are SGHTA and FQGNSA. The CDR3 here is CASNPTGSTDTQYF. As DNA, the CDR3 is TGTGCCAGTAACCCAACAGGAAGCACAGATACGCAGTATTTT.

The gene calls are TRBV28 and TRBJ2-1; TRBD2 aligns across 11 bases. V was pared by 7 bases and J by 9 bases, with 8 bases of the junction left unmatched. Germline CDR1 reads MDHEN; CDR2 reads SYDVKM. The CDR3 covers 14 residues. CDR3 nucleotide sequence: TGTGCCAGCAATCGACTAGCGGGATATAGTGAGCAGTTCTTC. It yields the protein CASNRLAGYSEQFF.

This chain links TRBV4-1 with TRBJ2-2; the match to TRBD2 covers 7 bases. Per germline, CDR1 MGHRA and CDR2 YSYEKL. The J segment lost 3 bases and the V segment lost 2 bases, leaving 6 bases of the junction unmatched. This CDR3 spans 16 amino acids. The CDR3 DNA reads as TGCGCCAGCAGCCAACTACTAGCGCCTTACACCGGGGAGCTGTTTTTT. This sequence encodes CASSQLLAPYTGELFF.

This clone was seen only once. The chain employs TRBV5-6 and TRBJ2-1; the D gene is possibly TRBD2 (6 bases). The CDR3 totals 14 residues. Deletions cut 2 bases from V and 8 bases from J, with 14 bases between. Germline CDR1 reads SGHDT; CDR2 reads YYEEEE. The CDR3 DNA follows: TGTGCCAGCAGCTTCCTACTAGCTGTCCATGAGCAGTTCTTC. Protein: CASSFLLAVHEQFF.

This rearrangement joins TRBV5-1 to TRBJ2-3, with D possibly TRBD1 on 5 matching bases. Germline CDR1 reads SGHRS; CDR2 reads YFSETQ. The CDR3 has 14 residues. The V end lost 0 bases, the J end lost 3 bases, and 8 bases lay between the germline ends. The CDR3 bases are TGCGCCAGCAGCTTGGAGTCAGGGACAGATACGCAGTATTTT. Encoded protein: CASSLESGTDTQYF.

This clone occurred once. This rearrangement joins TRBV11-2 to TRBJ2-2, with 8 bases lining up with TRBD1. In germline, CDR1 is SGHAT, CDR2 FQNNGV. This CDR3 spans 15 amino acids. Trimming removed 5 bases from V and 6 bases from J; junction bases left unmatched: 8. In DNA, the CDR3 is TGTGCCAGCAGCCCACCGGACAGGGCGGCCGGGGAGCTGTTTTTT. Protein product: CASSPPDRAAGELFF.

V gene TRBV2 combines with J gene TRBJ2-6; 7 nucleotides agree with TRBD2. The CDR3 length is 14 residues. CDR1 and CDR2 from the germline V gene are SNHLY and FYNNEI. With 6 bases clipped from V and 1 base from J, the junction kept 0 bases outside the gene matches. CDR3 sequence: CASRGGSGANVLTF. CDR3 DNA sequence: TGTGCCAGCAGGGGAGGGTCTGGGGCCAACGTCCTGACTTTC.

This chain joins TRBV5-6 and TRBJ2-1; D might be TRBD2 (7 bases). Germline-derived CDR1 and CDR2 are SGHDT and YYEEEE. V lost 3 bases to trimming and J lost 4 bases, with 17 bases between them. This CDR3 is 16 amino acids long. DNA of the CDR3: TGTGCCAGCAGCTACCTAAGGACTAGGGGGTACAATGAGCAGTTCTTC. Translating it yields CASSYLRTRGYNEQFF.